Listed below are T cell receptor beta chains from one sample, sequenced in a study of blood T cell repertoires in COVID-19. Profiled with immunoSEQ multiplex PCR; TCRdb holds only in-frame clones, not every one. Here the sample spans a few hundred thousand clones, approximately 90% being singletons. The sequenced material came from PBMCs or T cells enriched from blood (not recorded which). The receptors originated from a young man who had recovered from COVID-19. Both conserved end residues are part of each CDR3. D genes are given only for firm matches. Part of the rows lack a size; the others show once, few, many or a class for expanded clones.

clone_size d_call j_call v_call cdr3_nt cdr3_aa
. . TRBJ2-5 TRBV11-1 TGTGCCAGCCAGGGCGTGTACCAAGAGACCCAGTACTTC CASQGVYQETQYF
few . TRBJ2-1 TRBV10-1 TGCGCCAGCAGTGAGTCGATCCCCGAGACAGGTTACAATGAGCAGTTCTTC CASSESIPETGYNEQFF
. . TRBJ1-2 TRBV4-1 TGCGCCAGCAGCCTTATGGACAGTCACTCAACAACCGGCTACACCTTC CASSLMDSHSTTGYTF
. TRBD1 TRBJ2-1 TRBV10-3 TGTGCCATCAGTGAGTCGTACCCAGGGGGTTACAATGAGCAGTTCTTC CAISESYPGGYNEQFF
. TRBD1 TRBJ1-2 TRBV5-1 TGCGCCAGCAGCCCAGGGGGGATGGACTATGGCTACACCTTC CASSPGGMDYGYTF
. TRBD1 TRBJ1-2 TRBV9 TGTGCCAGCAGCCCTCGACAGGGGTATGGCTACACCTTC CASSPRQGYGYTF
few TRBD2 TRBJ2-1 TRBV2 TGTGCCAGCACTATAGCGGGGGAGCAGTTCTTC CASTIAGEQFF
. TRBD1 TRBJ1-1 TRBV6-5 TGTGCCAGCAGTAGGAGGACAGGGGCCGATGAAGCTTTCTTT CASSRRTGADEAFF
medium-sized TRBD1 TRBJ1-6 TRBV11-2 TGTGCCAGCAGCTGGACAGGGTTTTCACCCCTCCACTTT CASSWTGFSPLHF
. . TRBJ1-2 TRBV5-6 TGTGCCAGCAGCTTGGAGTTTCGCTCAGGTTCTGGCTATGGCTACACCTTC CASSLEFRSGSGYGYTF
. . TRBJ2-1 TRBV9 TGTGCCAGCAGCGTAGCACCAGGGGGGACGGGAGATGAGCAGTTCTTC CASSVAPGGTGDEQFF
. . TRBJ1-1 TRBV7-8 TGTGCCAGCAGCCCAGGTTCTCAGCCGCACACTGAAGCTTTCTTT CASSPGSQPHTEAFF
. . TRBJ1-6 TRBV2 TGTGCCAGCAGTTCGGAGGGTGGAGGCGGTTCACCCCTCCACTTT CASSSEGGGGSPLHF
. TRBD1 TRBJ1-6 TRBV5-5 TGTGCCAGCAGCTTATATACCGGGACAGGGTTCTCACCCCTCCACTTT CASSLYTGTGFSPLHF
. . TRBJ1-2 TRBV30 TGTGCCTGGACAGGAGGGGACTATGGCTACACCTTC CAWTGGDYGYTF
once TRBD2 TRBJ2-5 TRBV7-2 TGTGCCAGCAGCTTTTGGACTAGCGGGGTCCAAGAGACCCAGTACTTC CASSFWTSGVQETQYF
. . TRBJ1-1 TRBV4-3 TGCGCCAGCAGCCAAGATATCAGTTTAACTGAAGCTTTCTTT CASSQDISLTEAFF
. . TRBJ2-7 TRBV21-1 TGTGCCAGCAGCAAAGCTCGGAGCCTACTGGGCGAGCAGTACTTC CASSKARSLLGEQYF
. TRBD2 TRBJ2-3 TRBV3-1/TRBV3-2 TGTGCCAGCAGCCTAGCGGGAGGGCCAGATACGCAGTATTTT CASSLAGGPDTQYF
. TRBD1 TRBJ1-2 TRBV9 TGTGCCAGCAGCTCCCGGGGACAGGGTCTAGATGGCTACACCTTC CASSSRGQGLDGYTF
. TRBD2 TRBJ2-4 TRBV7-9 TGTGCCAGCAGCTTAGGGAGTAGCGGGAGCCCCATGGGAAACATTCAGTACTTC CASSLGSSGSPMGNIQYF
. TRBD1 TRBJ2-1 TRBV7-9 TGTGCCAGCAGCTCGGGACAGGACCAGTTCTTC CASSSGQDQFF
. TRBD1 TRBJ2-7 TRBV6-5 TGTGCCAGCAGTACCGCCGACAGGGGTGGCTACGAGCAGTACTTC CASSTADRGGYEQYF
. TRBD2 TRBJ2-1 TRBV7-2 TGTGCCAGCAGCCTCAGGGGGGCTCCGGGACTAGCGATGAATGAGCAGTTCTTC CASSLRGAPGLAMNEQFF
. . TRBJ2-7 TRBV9 TGTGCCAGCAGCGTAGCAGGGGACGTCTACGAGCAGTACTTC CASSVAGDVYEQYF
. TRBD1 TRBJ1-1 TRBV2 TGTGCCAGCAGTCGGGACGGGACAGGGGGTCCGAACACTGAAGCTTTCTTT CASSRDGTGGPNTEAFF
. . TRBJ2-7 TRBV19 TGTGCCAGTAGTATACAGGGGGGACTCTACGAGCAGTACTTC CASSIQGGLYEQYF